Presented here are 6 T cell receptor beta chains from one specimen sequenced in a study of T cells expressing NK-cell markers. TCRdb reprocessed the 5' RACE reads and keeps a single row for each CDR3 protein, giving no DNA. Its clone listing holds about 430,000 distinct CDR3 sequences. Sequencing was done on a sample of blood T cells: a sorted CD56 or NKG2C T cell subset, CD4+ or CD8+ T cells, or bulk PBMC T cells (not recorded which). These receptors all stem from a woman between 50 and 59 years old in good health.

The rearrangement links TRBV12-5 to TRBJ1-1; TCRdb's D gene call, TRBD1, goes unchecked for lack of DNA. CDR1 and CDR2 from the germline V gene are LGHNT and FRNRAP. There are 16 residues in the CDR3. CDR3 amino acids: CASGLGISGQDTEAFF.

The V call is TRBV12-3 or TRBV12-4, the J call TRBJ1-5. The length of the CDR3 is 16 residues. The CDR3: CASSLAGQVGNQPQHF.

Here the CDR3 reads CASSSWTGGNTEAFF. V and J are TRBV7-9 and TRBJ1-1; the TCRdb call, TRBD1, lacks DNA for checking. The germline V gene encodes CDR1 SEHNR and CDR2 FQNEAQ (reference sequence). This CDR3 comprises 15 residues.

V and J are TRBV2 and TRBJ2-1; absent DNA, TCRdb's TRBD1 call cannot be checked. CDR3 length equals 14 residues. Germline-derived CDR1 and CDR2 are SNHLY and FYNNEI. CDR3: CASSRQGPWDEQFF. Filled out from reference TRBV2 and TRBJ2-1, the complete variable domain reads EPEVTQTPSHQVTQMGQEVILRCVPISNHLYFYWYRQILGQKVEFLVSFYNNEISEKSEIFDDQFSVERPDGSNFTLKIRSTKLEDSAMYFCASSRQGPWDEQFFGPGTRLTVL.

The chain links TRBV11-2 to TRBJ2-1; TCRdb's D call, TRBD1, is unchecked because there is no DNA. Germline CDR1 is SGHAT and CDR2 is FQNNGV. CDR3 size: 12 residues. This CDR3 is CASGHWGDEQFF.

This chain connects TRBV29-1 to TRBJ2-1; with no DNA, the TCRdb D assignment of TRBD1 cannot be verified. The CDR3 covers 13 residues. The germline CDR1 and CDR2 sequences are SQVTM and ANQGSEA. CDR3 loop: CSVDPRRGHEQFF.